This passage covers 29 T cell receptor beta chains from one sample sequenced in a study of blood T cell repertoires in COVID-19. TCRdb's copy holds only in-frame clones and misses some; the assay was immunoSEQ multiplex PCR. Of about 74,000 clones in the sample, around nine tenths were seen once. Sequencing input: peripheral blood. The origin of the receptors is a man between 70 and 80 years old with active or convalescent COVID-19.

This clone was counted a single time. This chain connects TRBV9 to TRBJ1-4; 7 nucleotides align to TRBD1. The CDR3 spans 13 residues. Germline V gives CDR1 SGDLS, CDR2 YYNGEE. With V trimmed by 4 bases and J by 8 bases, 5 bases remained unmatched. The CDR3: CASSTGVDEKLFF. The CDR3 DNA is TGTGCCAGCAGCACAGGGGTGGACGAAAAACTGTTTTTT. The complete variable domain, with remaining parts taken from reference TRBV9 and TRBJ1-4, reads DSGVTQTPKHLITATGQRVTLRCSPRSGDLSVYWYQQSLDQGLQFLIQYYNGEERAKGNILERFSAQQFPDLHSELNLSSLELGDSALYFCASSTGVDEKLFFGSGTQLSVL.

The rearrangement uses TRBV19 and TRBJ1-5; 7 bases fit TRBD1. Germline V gene lookup returns CDR1 LNHDA and CDR2 SQIVND (reference sequence). This CDR3 region has 14 residues. With V trimmed by 2 bases and J by 6 bases, 4 bases remained unmatched. The CDR3 sequence: CASSIRGPGQPQHF. As DNA, the CDR3 is TGTGCCAGTAGTATAAGGGGGCCGGGTCAGCCCCAGCATTTT. The variable domain in full, completed from reference TRBV19 and TRBJ1-5, reads DGGITQSPKYLFRKEGQNVTLSCEQNLNHDAMYWYRQDPGQGLRLIYYSQIVNDFQKGDIAEGYSVSREKKESFPLTVTSAQKNPTAFYLCASSIRGPGQPQHFGDGTRLSIL.

V usage is TRBV7-8 and J usage is TRBJ2-6, with D maybe TRBD2 (6 bases). V lost 11 bases to trimming and J lost 2 bases, with 13 bases between them. The CDR3 is made up of 14 amino acids. The germline gives CDR1 SGHVS, CDR2 FQNEAQ. The chain's CDR3 is CAPQWGAGANVLTF. In DNA, the CDR3 is TGTGCCCCTCAATGGGGGGCTGGGGCCAACGTCCTGACTTTC.

CDR3 sequence (DNA): TGCAGCGTCAGGCCGTACCGGGAGACCCAGTACTTC. Amino acid sequence: CSVRPYRETQYF. The J gene is TRBJ2-5, the V gene TRBV29-1; D is ambiguous. This CDR3 contains 12 residues. The ends were cut back, 6 bases at V and 5 bases at J, with 13 bases in the middle. Germline CDR1 reads SQVTM; CDR2 reads ANQGSEA.

The chain uses TRBV5-1 and TRBJ1-5, with TRBD1 as a possible D gene (6 bases). The V gene lost 2 bases and the J gene lost 3 bases, with 9 bases spanning the gap. Germline CDR1 reads SGHRS; CDR2 reads YFSETQ. The CDR3 length is 14 residues. CDR3 in DNA: TGCGCCAGCAGCTTAGGACAGCCCAATCAGCCCCAGCATTTT. Translating gives CASSLGQPNQPQHF. The full variable domain, its missing parts supplied by reference TRBV5-1 and TRBJ1-5, is KAGVTQTPRYLIKTRGQQVTLSCSPISGHRSVSWYQQTPGQGLQFLFEYFSETQRNKGNFPGRFSGRQFSNSRSEMNVSTLELGDSALYLCASSLGQPNQPQHFGDGTRLSIL.

The genes are TRBV3-1 (or the pseudogene TRBV3-2) and TRBJ2-3, with 7 bases fitting TRBD2. V was clipped by 1 base and J by 8 bases; unmatched bases: 0. CDR3 length: 12 amino acids. Looked up from germline, CDR1 is LGHDT and CDR2 is YNNKEL (reference sequence). The CDR3 loop reads CASSQGEGTQYF. In DNA, the CDR3 is TGTGCCAGCAGCCAAGGGGAGGGTACGCAGTATTTT.

This clone was picked up a small number of times. V is TRBV5-4 and J is TRBJ1-2; D unresolved. Germline-derived CDR1 and CDR2 are SGHNT and YYREEE (reference sequence). The CDR3 consists of 11 residues. Deletions cut 2 bases from V and 6 bases from J, with 5 bases between. CDR3 protein: CASSFEDGYTF. CDR3 bases: TGTGCCAGCAGCTTTGAGGATGGCTACACCTTC. Drawing the rest from reference TRBV5-4 and TRBJ1-2, the complete variable domain is ETGVTQSPTHLIKTRGQQVTLRCSSQSGHNTVSWYQQALGQGPQFIFQYYREEENGRGNFPPRFSGLQFPNYSSELNVNALELDDSALYLCASSFEDGYTFGSGTRLTVV.

The genes are TRBV6-5 and TRBJ1-2, with 7 positions matching TRBD1. This CDR3 is 13 amino acids long. In germline, CDR1 is MNHEY, CDR2 SVGAGI. Trimming took 5 bases from V and 8 from J; bases not matched to a gene: 8. The CDR3 nucleotides read TGTGCCAGCAGTCGCGGACAGGCGGGAGGCTACACCTTC. This codes for CASSRGQAGGYTF.

This clone was picked up one time. V gene TRBV5-6 combines with J gene TRBJ2-3, with 9 bases that match TRBD1. V shed 6 bases, J shed 3 bases, and the junction held 8 bases outside the gene matches. The CDR3 runs to 15 residues. Germline-derived CDR1 and CDR2 are SGHDT and YYEEEE. The CDR3 region has the DNA TGTGCCAGCACCCCCGGGACAGGGTGGACAGATACGCAGTATTTT. Translated: CASTPGTGWTDTQYF.

The chain has TRBV27 and TRBJ2-2; maybe TRBD2 (6 bases). The germline V and J ends were trimmed by 6 bases and 1 base, with 9 bases remaining between them. This CDR3 is 14 amino acids long. Germline assignment: CDR1 MNHEY and CDR2 SMNVEV (reference sequence). CDR3 DNA: TGTGCCAGCAGGCTAGCGCGGAACACCGGGGAGCTGTTTTTT. Encoded protein: CASRLARNTGELFF.

The chain joins TRBV7-9 to TRBJ1-6, with D maybe TRBD1 (5 bases). In germline, CDR1 is SEHNR, CDR2 FQNEAQ (reference sequence). This CDR3 is 14 amino acids long. Trimming removed 1 base at V and 10 bases at J, with 11 bases between. The CDR3 protein is CASSLGGESSPLHF. CDR3 in DNA: TGTGCCAGCAGCTTAGGGGGGGAATCATCACCCCTCCACTTT.

The chain recombines TRBV6-5 with TRBJ2-5; weak D call: TRBD2 (5 bases). Trimming took 7 bases from V and 1 from J, leaving 13 bases between them. The germline V gene has CDR1 MNHEY and CDR2 SVGAGI. This CDR3 has 14 residues. CDR3 bases: TGTGCCAGCACCCGAGGCGGGTCCCAAGAGACCCAGTACTTC. It yields the protein CASTRGGSQETQYF.

This clone was observed a single time. The rearrangement joins TRBV5-1 to TRBJ2-1; 14 nucleotides agree with TRBD2. Unmatched junction bases numbered 14, after V lost 5 bases and J lost 16 bases. Germline V gene sequence: CDR1 SGHRS, CDR2 YFSETQ. This CDR3 spans 15 amino acids. CDR3 region: CASRPTSGGGPPGFF. CDR3 nucleotides: TGCGCCAGCAGACCGACTAGCGGGGGGGGCCCCCCGGGTTTCTTC.

CDR3 sequence (DNA): TGTGCCAGCAGACCAGGGGGCCAAAGCTCTGGAAACACCATATATTTT. This gives the protein CASRPGGQSSGNTIYF. V gene TRBV9 combines with J gene TRBJ1-3; TRBD1 matches 8 bases. Germline CDR1 and CDR2: SGDLS and YYNGEE. The trim removed 5 bases at V and 0 bases at J, leaving 7 bases unmatched. The CDR3 runs to 16 residues. Together with reference TRBV9 and TRBJ1-3, the CDR3 gives the full variable domain: DSGVTQTPKHLITATGQRVTLRCSPRSGDLSVYWYQQSLDQGLQFLIQYYNGEERAKGNILERFSAQQFPDLHSELNLSSLELGDSALYFCASRPGGQSSGNTIYFGEGSWLTVV.

The V and J genes are TRBV12-3 or TRBV12-4 and TRBJ2-3; D may be TRBD2 (6 bases). The V and J ends lost 6 bases and 6 bases respectively, with 13 bases between them. There are 13 residues in the CDR3. CDR3 residues: CASRSPSVDTQYF. The CDR3 coding sequence is TGTGCCAGCAGATCCCCTAGCGTCGATACGCAGTATTTT.

The gene calls are TRBV5-1 and TRBJ1-4; TRBD1 aligns across 7 bases. The CDR3 loop spans 16 amino acids. Germline trimming cut 3 bases from V and 0 bases from J; bases unmatched to any gene: 5. Germline V gene data show CDR1 as SGHRS and CDR2 as YFSETQ. The CDR3 sequence is CASSWLTGTTNEKLFF. CDR3 DNA sequence: TGCGCCAGCAGCTGGTTGACAGGGACAACTAATGAAAAACTGTTTTTT.

The chain employs TRBV20-1 and TRBJ1-5, with a possible D match to TRBD1 (5 bases). The germline V gene has CDR1 DFQATT and CDR2 SNEGSKA (reference sequence). The germline V and J ends were trimmed by 3 bases and 2 bases, with 8 bases remaining between them. The CDR3 is 13 amino acids. The CDR3 reads CSASSGGNQPQHF. The CDR3 DNA follows: TGCAGTGCTAGTTCGGGGGGCAATCAGCCCCAGCATTTT.

This sequence joins TRBV30 and TRBJ2-7; the match to TRBD1 covers 9 bases. V lost 1 base to trimming and J lost 1 base; unmatched junction nucleotides: 5. The CDR3 covers 15 residues. CDR1 and CDR2 from the germline V gene are GTSNPN and SVGIG (reference sequence). As DNA, the CDR3 is TGTGCCTGGAGTGCCCGGGACAGGGTTTCCTACGAGCAGTACTTC. It yields the protein CAWSARDRVSYEQYF.

The genes are TRBV30 and TRBJ1-6; 9 bases map to TRBD1. CDR3 length: 15 residues. J was trimmed by 9 bases and V by 1 base; bases with no gene match: 7. Germline V gene lookup returns CDR1 GTSNPN and CDR2 SVGIG (reference sequence). The CDR3 nucleotides are TGTGCCTGGAGTGCCTCCCGGGACAGGGTTTCACCCCTCCACTTT. Translating it yields CAWSASRDRVSPLHF.

This clone was seen many times. CDR3 amino acids: CASRPIGTAPYNEQFF. The CDR3 nucleotides read TGTGCCAGCCGGCCAATAGGGACAGCTCCCTACAATGAGCAGTTCTTC. This chain joins TRBV11-2 and TRBJ2-1; 7 bases match TRBD1. Germline CDR1 is SGHAT and CDR2 is FQNNGV. The CDR3 has 16 amino acids. The V segment lost 8 bases and the J segment 2 bases; nucleotides outside the gene matches: 12.

The chain couples TRBV7-9 to TRBJ2-3, with a weak D call TRBD2 (6 bases). This CDR3 is 15 amino acids long. The germline V gene encodes CDR1 SEHNR and CDR2 FQNEAQ (reference sequence). Trimming stripped 1 base from V and 5 bases from J, with 13 bases between. The CDR3 DNA follows: TGTGCCAGCAGCTTAGTCCAGGGAGGAAAAGATACGCAGTATTTT. Encoded protein: CASSLVQGGKDTQYF.

The rearrangement uses TRBV28 and TRBJ2-4, with a possible D match to TRBD2 (5 bases). The CDR3 loop spans 16 amino acids. Germline CDR1 MDHEN, CDR2 SYDVKM. V gave up 5 bases and J gave up 0 bases, with 14 bases separating them. CDR3 sequence (DNA): TGTGCCAGCAGTGAAGGAGGTGGGGTAGCCAAAAACATTCAGTACTTC. Its protein is CASSEGGGVAKNIQYF.

This chain uses TRBV30 with TRBJ1-4; D unresolved. This CDR3 has 13 residues. CDR1 is GTSNPN and CDR2 is SVGIG in the germline V gene (reference sequence). The V gene lost 6 bases and the J gene lost 0 bases, with 8 bases spanning the gap. The CDR3 here is CACLPPTNEKLFF. CDR3 in DNA: TGTGCCTGCCTTCCTCCAACTAATGAAAAACTGTTTTTT.

The V gene is TRBV6-1, the J gene TRBJ2-7, with 7 positions matching TRBD2. Germline V gene data show CDR1 as MNHNS and CDR2 as SASEGT. This CDR3 region has 15 residues. J lost 4 bases, V lost 0 bases, and 6 bases had no gene match. The CDR3 region is CASSEADGRRYEQYF. CDR3 DNA sequence: TGTGCCAGCAGTGAAGCGGACGGGAGGAGGTACGAGCAGTACTTC.

The chain has TRBV2 and TRBJ2-1; unclear D gene. The CDR3 length is 13 residues. V lost 2 bases and J lost 3, with 5 bases in between. Germline V gene data show CDR1 as SNHLY and CDR2 as FYNNEI. The CDR3 region is CASSENYYNEQFF. In DNA form, the CDR3 reads TGTGCCAGCAGTGAAAACTACTACAATGAGCAGTTCTTC.

This clone was counted at least ten times. The chain employs TRBV6-2 or TRBV6-3 and TRBJ1-5; tentative D call: TRBD1 (5 bases). The CDR3 length is 16 residues. Germline V gene sequence: CDR1 MNHEY, CDR2 SVGEGT. Trimming pared 5 bases from V and 4 bases from J, leaving 18 bases between. The CDR3 nucleotides are TGTGCCAGCAGTCCCTGGGGTGCAGGGAAGAATCAGCCCCAGCATTTT. Translating gives CASSPWGAGKNQPQHF.

This clone showed up just once. The chain recombines TRBV11-2 with TRBJ1-5; no reliable D call. Between the trimmed V and J ends, which lost 2 bases and 5 bases, there was a span of 7 bases. Germline-derived CDR1 and CDR2 are SGHAT and FQNNGV. CDR3 length equals 13 residues. Here the CDR3 DNA reads TGTGCCAGCAGCTTAAACGTAGATCAGCCCCAGCATTTT. This codes for CASSLNVDQPQHF.

CDR3 residues: CASGTGYGETQYF. CDR3 coding DNA: TGTGCCAGCGGGACAGGGTATGGGGAGACCCAGTACTTC. The chain uses TRBV27 and TRBJ2-5, with 9 bases identical to TRBD1. The CDR3 consists of 13 residues. J lost 5 bases, V lost 8 bases, and 6 bases had no gene match. Germline CDR1 is MNHEY and CDR2 is SMNVEV (reference sequence).

The V call is TRBV6-5, the J call TRBJ1-5, with a weak D call TRBD1 (5 bases). V lost 4 bases and J 4 bases, leaving 17 bases between the germline ends. Germline V gene data show CDR1 as MNHEY and CDR2 as SVGAGI. There are 16 residues in the CDR3. The CDR3 nucleotides read TGTGCCAGCAGTTTCGGAACAGGAGGGGTGAATCAGCCCCAGCATTTT. It encodes CASSFGTGGVNQPQHF.